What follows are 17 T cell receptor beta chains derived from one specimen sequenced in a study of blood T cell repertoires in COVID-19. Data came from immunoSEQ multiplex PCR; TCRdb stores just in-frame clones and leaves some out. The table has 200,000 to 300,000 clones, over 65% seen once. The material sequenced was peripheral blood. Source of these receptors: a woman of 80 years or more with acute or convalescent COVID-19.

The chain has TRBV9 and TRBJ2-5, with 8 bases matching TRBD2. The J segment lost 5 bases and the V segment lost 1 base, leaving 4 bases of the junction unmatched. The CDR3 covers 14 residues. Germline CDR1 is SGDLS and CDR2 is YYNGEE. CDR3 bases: TGTGCCAGCAGCGTACGGGAGGGAGGGGAGACCCAGTACTTC. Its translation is CASSVREGGETQYF.

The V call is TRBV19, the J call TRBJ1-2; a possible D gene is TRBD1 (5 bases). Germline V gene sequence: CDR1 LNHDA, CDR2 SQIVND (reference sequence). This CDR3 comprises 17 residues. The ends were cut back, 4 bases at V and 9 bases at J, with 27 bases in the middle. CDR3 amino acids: CASSTGQSSARGGRYTF. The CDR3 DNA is TGTGCCAGTAGTACAGGGCAGAGCAGCGCGCGGGGAGGACGCTACACCTTC. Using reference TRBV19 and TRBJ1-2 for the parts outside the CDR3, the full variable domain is DGGITQSPKYLFRKEGQNVTLSCEQNLNHDAMYWYRQDPGQGLRLIYYSQIVNDFQKGDIAEGYSVSREKKESFPLTVTSAQKNPTAFYLCASSTGQSSARGGRYTFGSGTRLTVV.

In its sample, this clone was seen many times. CDR3 DNA: TGTGCCAGCTCACCCCCGGGGGTCTATGGCTACACCTTC. Translation gives CASSPPGVYGYTF. The genes are TRBV18 and TRBJ1-2, with D perhaps matching TRBD1 (5 bases). Between the trimmed V and J ends, which lost 3 bases and 4 bases, there was a span of 9 bases. The length of the CDR3 is 13 residues. Per the germline V gene, CDR1 is KGHSH and CDR2 is LQKENI.

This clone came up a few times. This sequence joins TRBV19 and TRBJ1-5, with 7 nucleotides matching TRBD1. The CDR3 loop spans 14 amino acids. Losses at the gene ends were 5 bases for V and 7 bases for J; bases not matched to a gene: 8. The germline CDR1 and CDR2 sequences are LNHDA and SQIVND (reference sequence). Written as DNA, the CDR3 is TGTGCCAGTAGTTCCCGGGACAGAGGACAGCCCCAGCATTTT. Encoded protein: CASSSRDRGQPQHF.

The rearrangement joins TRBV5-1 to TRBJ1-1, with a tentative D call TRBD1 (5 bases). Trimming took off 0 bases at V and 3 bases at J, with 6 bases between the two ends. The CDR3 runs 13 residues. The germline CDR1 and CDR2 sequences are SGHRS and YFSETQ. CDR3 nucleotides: TGCGCCAGCAGCTTGGCGGGGGACACTGAAGCTTTCTTT. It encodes CASSLAGDTEAFF.

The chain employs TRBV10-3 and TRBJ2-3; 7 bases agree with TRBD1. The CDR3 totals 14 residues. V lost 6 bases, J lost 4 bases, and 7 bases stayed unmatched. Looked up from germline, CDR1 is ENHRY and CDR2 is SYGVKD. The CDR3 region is CAIRDREGADTQYF. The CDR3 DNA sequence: TGTGCCATCAGAGACAGGGAAGGAGCAGATACGCAGTATTTT.

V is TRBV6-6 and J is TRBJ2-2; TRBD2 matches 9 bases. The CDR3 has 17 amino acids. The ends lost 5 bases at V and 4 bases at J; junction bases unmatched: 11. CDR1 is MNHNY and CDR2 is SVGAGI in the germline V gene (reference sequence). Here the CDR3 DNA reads TGTGCCAGCAGTCCCGGGACTAGCATTTTTAGCACCGGGGAGCTGTTTTTT. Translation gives CASSPGTSIFSTGELFF.

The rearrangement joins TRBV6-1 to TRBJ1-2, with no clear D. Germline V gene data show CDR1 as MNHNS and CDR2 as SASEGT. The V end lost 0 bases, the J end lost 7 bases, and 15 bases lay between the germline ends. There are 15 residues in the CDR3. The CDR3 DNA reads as TGTGCCAGCAGTGAAGCCAACACCCCAGCGAGTGGCTACACCTTC. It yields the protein CASSEANTPASGYTF.

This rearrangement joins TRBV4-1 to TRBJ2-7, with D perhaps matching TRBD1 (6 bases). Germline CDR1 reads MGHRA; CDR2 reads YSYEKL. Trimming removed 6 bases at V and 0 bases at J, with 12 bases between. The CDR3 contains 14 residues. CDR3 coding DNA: TGCGCCAGCAGACGACAGGATCGCTCCTACGAGCAGTACTTC. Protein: CASRRQDRSYEQYF.

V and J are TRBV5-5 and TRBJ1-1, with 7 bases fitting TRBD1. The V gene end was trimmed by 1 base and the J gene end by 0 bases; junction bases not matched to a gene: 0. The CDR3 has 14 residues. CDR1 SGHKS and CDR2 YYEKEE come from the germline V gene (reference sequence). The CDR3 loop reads CASSLTGVNTEAFF. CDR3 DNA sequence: TGTGCCAGCAGCTTGACAGGGGTGAACACTGAAGCTTTCTTT.

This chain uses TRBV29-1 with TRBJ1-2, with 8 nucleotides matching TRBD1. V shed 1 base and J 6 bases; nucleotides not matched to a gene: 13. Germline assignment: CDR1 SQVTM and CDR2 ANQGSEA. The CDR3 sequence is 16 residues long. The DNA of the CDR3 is TGCAGCGTTGAAGGGTCGGAAGGACAGGGTAGGAATGGCTACACCTTC. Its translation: CSVEGSEGQGRNGYTF.

The DNA for the CDR3 is TGCAGCTACCGGACTAGTCTCGATGGCCAGTACTTC. Translating gives CSYRTSLDGQYF. The genes are TRBV29-1 and TRBJ2-5, with 7 positions matching TRBD2. V shed 8 bases, J shed 10 bases, and the junction held 13 bases outside the gene matches. The CDR3 has 12 amino acids. Germline values: CDR1 SQVTM, CDR2 ANQGSEA. Using reference TRBV29-1 and TRBJ2-5 for the parts outside the CDR3, the full variable domain is SAVISQKPSRDICQRGTSLTIQCQVDSQVTMMFWYRQQPGQSLTLIATANQGSEATYESGFVIDKFPISRPNLTFSTLTVSNMSPEDSSIYLCSYRTSLDGQYFGPGTRLLVL.

DNA of the CDR3: TGTGCCAGCAGCCGGGACAGGGCGATGGCACCCCTCCACTTT. Translated: CASSRDRAMAPLHF. This chain links TRBV3-1 (or the pseudogene TRBV3-2) with TRBJ1-6, with 9 bases matching TRBD1. Per germline, CDR1 LGHDT and CDR2 YNNKEL (reference sequence). The CDR3 is 14 amino acids. The J segment lost 11 bases and the V segment lost 4 bases, leaving 6 bases of the junction unmatched.

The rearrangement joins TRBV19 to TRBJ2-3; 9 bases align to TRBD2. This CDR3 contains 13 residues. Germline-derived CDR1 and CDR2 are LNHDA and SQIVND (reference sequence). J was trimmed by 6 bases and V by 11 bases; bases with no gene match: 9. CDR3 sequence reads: CACSGTSLDTQYF. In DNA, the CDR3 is TGTGCCTGCTCCGGGACTAGCTTGGATACGCAGTATTTT. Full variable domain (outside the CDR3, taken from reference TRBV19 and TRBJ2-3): DGGITQSPKYLFRKEGQNVTLSCEQNLNHDAMYWYRQDPGQGLRLIYYSQIVNDFQKGDIAEGYSVSREKKESFPLTVTSAQKNPTAFYLCACSGTSLDTQYFGPGTRLTVL.

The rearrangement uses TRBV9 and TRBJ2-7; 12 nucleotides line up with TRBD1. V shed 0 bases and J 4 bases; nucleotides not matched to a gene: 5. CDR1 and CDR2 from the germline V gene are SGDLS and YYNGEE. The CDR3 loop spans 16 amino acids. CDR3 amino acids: CASSVGGTGGFYEQYF. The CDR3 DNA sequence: TGTGCCAGCAGCGTAGGAGGGACAGGGGGCTTTTACGAGCAGTACTTC.

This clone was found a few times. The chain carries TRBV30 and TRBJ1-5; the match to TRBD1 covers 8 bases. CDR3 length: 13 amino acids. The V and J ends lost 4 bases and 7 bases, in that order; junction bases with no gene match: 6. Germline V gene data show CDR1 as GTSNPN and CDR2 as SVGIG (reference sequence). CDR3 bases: TGTGCCTGGAATGGACAGGGAGGACAGCCCCAGCATTTT. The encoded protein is CAWNGQGGQPQHF.

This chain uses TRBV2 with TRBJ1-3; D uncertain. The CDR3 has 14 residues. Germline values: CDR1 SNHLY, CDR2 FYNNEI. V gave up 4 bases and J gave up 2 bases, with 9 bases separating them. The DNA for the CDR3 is TGTGCCAGCAGTGTTCAGGTTGCTGGAAACACCATATATTTT. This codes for CASSVQVAGNTIYF. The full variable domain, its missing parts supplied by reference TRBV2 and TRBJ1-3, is EPEVTQTPSHQVTQMGQEVILRCVPISNHLYFYWYRQILGQKVEFLVSFYNNEISEKSEIFDDQFSVERPDGSNFTLKIRSTKLEDSAMYFCASSVQVAGNTIYFGEGSWLTVV.